The entry below describes one TCR beta chain. The data were taken from a study of blood T cell repertoires in COVID-19. Study-level information: The study drew acute and convalescent COVID-19 samples from the United States, Italy and Spain. Sources were T cells, B-cell-depleted T cells, or PBMCs; the material itself was cDNA or gDNA.

Assay: immunoSEQ multiplex PCR; the TCRdb copy retains only in-frame clones and omits some. The data show fewer than 200,000 clones, 80% to 90% seen once. The germline CDR1 and CDR2 sequences are SNHLY and FYNNEI. The V segment lost 4 bases and the J segment 7 bases; nucleotides outside the gene matches: 10. The CDR3 is made up of 16 amino acids. This clonotype originated in a man aged 40-50 years with active or convalescent COVID-19. The sequenced sample was peripheral blood. J is TRBJ2-2 and V is TRBV2, with 9 nucleotides matching TRBD2. The CDR3 sequence is CASSAILRGGGGELFF. In nucleotides, the CDR3 is TGTGCCAGCAGTGCAATACTGCGGGGGGGCGGCGGGGAGCTGTTTTTT.